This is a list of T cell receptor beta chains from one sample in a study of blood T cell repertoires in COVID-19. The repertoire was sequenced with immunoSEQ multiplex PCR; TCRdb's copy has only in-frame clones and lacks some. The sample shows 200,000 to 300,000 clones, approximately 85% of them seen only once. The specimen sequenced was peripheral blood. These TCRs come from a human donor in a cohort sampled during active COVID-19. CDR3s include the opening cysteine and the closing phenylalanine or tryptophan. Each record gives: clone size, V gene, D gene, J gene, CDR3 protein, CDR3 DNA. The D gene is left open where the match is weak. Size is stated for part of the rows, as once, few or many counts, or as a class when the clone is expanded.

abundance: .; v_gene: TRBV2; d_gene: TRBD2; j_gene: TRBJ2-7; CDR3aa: CASSGGRLAADYEQYF; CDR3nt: TGTGCCAGCAGTGGGGGGCGACTAGCGGCCGACTACGAGCAGTACTTC
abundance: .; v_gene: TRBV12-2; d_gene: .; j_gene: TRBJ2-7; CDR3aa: CASRAPQGPRHYEQYF; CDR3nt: TGTGCAAGTCGCGCGCCACAGGGGCCCCGCCACTACGAGCAGTACTTC
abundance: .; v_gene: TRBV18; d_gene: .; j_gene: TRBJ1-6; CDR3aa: CASSPTSSGVNSPLHF; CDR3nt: TGTGCCAGCTCACCAACTTCCTCAGGGGTAAATTCACCCCTCCACTTT
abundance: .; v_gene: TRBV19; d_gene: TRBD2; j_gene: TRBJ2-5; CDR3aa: CASSTGTKQETQYF; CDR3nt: TGTGCCAGTAGTACCGGGACTAAACAAGAGACCCAGTACTTC
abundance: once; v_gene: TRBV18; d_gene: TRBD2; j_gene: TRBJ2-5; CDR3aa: CASSPLLTTSGRIQETQYF; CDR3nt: TGTGCCAGCTCACCGCTTTTAACGACTAGCGGGAGGATCCAAGAGACCCAGTACTTC
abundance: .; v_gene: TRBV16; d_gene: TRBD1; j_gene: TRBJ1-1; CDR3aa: CASSQSRAGGNAEAFF; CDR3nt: TGTGCCAGCAGCCAATCAAGGGCAGGGGGCAACGCTGAAGCTTTCTTT
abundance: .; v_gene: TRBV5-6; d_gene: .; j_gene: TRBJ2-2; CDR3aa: CASGPSGTQNTGELFF; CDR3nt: TGTGCCAGCGGCCCCTCCGGGACACAGAACACCGGGGAGCTGTTTTTT
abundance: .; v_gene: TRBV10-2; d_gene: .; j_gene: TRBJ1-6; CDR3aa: CASSAGAFGVGNNSPLHF; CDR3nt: TGCGCCAGCAGTGCGGGAGCGTTCGGGGTAGGGAATAATTCACCCCTCCACTTT
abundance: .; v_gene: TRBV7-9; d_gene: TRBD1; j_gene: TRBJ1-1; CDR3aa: CASSSSDRERSGRTEAFF; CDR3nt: TGTGCCAGCAGCTCCTCGGACAGGGAGCGGTCGGGTAGGACTGAAGCTTTCTTT
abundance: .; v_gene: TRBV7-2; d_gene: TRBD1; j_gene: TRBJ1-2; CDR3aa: CASSPTGPLYGYTF; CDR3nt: TGTGCCAGCAGCCCGACAGGGCCCTTATATGGCTACACCTTC
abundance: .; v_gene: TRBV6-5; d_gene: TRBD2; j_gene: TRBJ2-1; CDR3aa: CASSYSGGAREQFF; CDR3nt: TGTGCCAGCAGTTATAGCGGGGGGGCTCGGGAGCAGTTCTTC
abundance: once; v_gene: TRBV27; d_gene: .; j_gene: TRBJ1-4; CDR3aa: CASSLSWAATNEKLFF; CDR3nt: TGTGCCAGCAGTTTATCGTGGGCTGCAACTAATGAAAAACTGTTTTTT
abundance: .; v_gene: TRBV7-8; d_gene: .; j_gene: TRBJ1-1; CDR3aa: CASSFVLTGTPNTEAFF; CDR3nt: TGTGCCAGCAGCTTTGTTTTGACCGGGACACCGAACACTGAAGCTTTCTTT
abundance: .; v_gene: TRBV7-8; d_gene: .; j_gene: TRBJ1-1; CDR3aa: CASSSRTDEAFF; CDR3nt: TGTGCCAGCAGCTCCCGGACAGATGAAGCTTTCTTT
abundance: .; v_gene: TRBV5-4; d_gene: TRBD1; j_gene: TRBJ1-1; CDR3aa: CASSQGQENTEAFF; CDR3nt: TGTGCCAGCAGTCAAGGACAGGAGAACACTGAAGCTTTCTTT
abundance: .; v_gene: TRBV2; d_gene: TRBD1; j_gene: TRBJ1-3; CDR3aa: CASSATGGPGNTIYF; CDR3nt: TGTGCCAGCAGTGCTACAGGGGGCCCTGGAAACACCATATATTTT
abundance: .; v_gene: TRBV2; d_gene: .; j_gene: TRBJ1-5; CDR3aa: CASTQQGNQPQHF; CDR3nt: TGTGCCAGCACTCAGCAGGGGAATCAGCCCCAGCATTTT
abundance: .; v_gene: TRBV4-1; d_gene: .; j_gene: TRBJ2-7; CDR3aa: CASSQTGSSYEQYF; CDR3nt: TGCGCCAGCAGCCAAACAGGAAGCTCCTACGAGCAGTACTTC
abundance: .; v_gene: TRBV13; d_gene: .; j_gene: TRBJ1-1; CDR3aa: CASSLMAVPLGNTEAFF; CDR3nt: TGTGCCAGCAGCTTGATGGCGGTCCCCCTCGGGAACACTGAAGCTTTCTTT
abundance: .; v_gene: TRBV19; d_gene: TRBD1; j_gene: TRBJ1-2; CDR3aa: CASNWGVFDRASGYTF; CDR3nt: TGTGCCAGTAACTGGGGTGTCTTTGACAGGGCCAGCGGCTACACCTTC
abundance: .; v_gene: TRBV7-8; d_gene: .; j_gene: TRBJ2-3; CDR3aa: CASSFGPSGDTQYF; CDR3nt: TGTGCCAGCAGCTTCGGTCCTTCCGGGGATACGCAGTATTTT
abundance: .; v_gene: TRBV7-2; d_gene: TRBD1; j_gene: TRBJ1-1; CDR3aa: CASSLVGQMNTEAFF; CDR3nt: TGTGCCAGCAGCTTAGTGGGACAGATGAACACTGAAGCTTTCTTT
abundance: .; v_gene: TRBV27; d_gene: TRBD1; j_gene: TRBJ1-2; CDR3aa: CASSWTGGNGYTF; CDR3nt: TGTGCCAGCAGTTGGACAGGGGGCAATGGCTACACCTTC
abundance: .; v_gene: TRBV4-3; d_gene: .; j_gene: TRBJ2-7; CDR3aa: CASSQNGGGSTMGEQYF; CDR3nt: TGCGCCAGCAGCCAGAATGGGGGGGGCTCTACTATGGGCGAGCAGTACTTC
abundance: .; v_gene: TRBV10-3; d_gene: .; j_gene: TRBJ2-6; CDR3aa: CAISESRGFGANVLTF; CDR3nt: TGTGCCATCAGTGAGTCGAGAGGGTTTGGGGCCAACGTCCTGACTTTC
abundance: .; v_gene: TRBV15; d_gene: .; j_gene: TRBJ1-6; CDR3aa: CATSRDRQGGSPLHF; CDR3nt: TGTGCCACCAGCAGAGATCGCCAGGGCGGTTCACCCCTCCACTTT
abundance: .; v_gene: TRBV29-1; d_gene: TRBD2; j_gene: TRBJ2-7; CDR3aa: CSAGLAESYEQYF; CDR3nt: TGCAGCGCTGGACTAGCTGAATCCTACGAGCAGTACTTC
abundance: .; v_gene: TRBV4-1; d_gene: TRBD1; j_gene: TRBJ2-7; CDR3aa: CASRQGASYEQYF; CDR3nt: TGCGCCAGCAGACAGGGGGCTTCCTACGAGCAGTACTTC
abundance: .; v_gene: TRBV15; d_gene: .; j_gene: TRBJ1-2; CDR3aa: CATSRGRDTPTDGYTF; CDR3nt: TGTGCCACCAGCAGAGGCCGGGATACACCGACGGACGGCTACACCTTC
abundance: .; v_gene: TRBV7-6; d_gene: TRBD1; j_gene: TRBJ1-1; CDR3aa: CASSLDRVTEAFF; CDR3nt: TGTGCCAGCAGCCTAGACAGGGTCACTGAAGCTTTCTTT
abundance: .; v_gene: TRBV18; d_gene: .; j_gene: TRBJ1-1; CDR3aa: CASSPGEGLNTEAFF; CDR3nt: TGTGCCAGCTCACCGGGGGAGGGGTTGAACACTGAAGCTTTCTTT
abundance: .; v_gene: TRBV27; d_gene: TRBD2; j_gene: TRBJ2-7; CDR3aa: CASSFGLAGGMNEQYF; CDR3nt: TGTGCCAGCAGTTTTGGGCTAGCGGGAGGGATGAACGAGCAGTACTTC
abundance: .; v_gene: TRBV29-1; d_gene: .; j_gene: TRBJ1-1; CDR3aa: CSVGGKINTEAFF; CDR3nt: TGCAGCGTTGGAGGGAAGATCAACACTGAAGCTTTCTTT
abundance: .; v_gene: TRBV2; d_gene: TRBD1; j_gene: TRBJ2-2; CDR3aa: CASRTGSNTGELFF; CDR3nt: TGTGCCAGCAGGACAGGGTCGAACACCGGGGAGCTGTTTTTT
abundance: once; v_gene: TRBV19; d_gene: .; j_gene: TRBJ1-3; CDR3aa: CAIPPSLSGNYSGNTIYF; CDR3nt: TGTGCCATACCCCCTTCGTTGAGCGGGAACTACTCTGGAAACACCATATATTTT
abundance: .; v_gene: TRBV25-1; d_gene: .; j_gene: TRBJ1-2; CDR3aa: CASSGLYGYTF; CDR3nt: TGTGCCAGCAGTGGCCTATATGGCTACACCTTC
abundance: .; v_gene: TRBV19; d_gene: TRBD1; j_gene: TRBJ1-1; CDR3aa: CASSDRDRGIEAFF; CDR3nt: TGTGCCAGTAGTGACCGGGACAGGGGTATTGAAGCTTTCTTT
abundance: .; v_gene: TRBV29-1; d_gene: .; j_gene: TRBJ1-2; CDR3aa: CSVEDAGIGLYGYTF; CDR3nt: TGCAGCGTCGAGGACGCAGGGATTGGCCTCTATGGCTACACCTTC
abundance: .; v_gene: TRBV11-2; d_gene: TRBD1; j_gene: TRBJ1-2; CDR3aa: CASSLRGDSVEDGYTF; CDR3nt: TGTGCCAGCAGCTTACGAGGGGACAGCGTAGAGGATGGCTACACCTTC